This T cell receptor beta chain originates from a study of tumor T cells in aggressive B-cell lymphoma. The table came from immunoSEQ multiplex PCR; TCRdb's copy has only in-frame clones and leaves some out. The table includes about 5,600 clones, 82% detected once. The specimen was tumor tissue. The sequence derives from an adult with diffuse large B cell lymphoma.

The CDR3 nucleotides read TGTGCCAGTACCCTGACCGCGGGGGTAGATGAGCAGTTCTTC. This sequence encodes CASTLTAGVDEQFF. This chain connects TRBV19 to TRBJ2-1; 7 bases fit TRBD2. Per the germline V gene, CDR1 is LNHDA and CDR2 is SQIVND (reference sequence). V gave up 7 bases and J gave up 8 bases; unmatched junction bases: 11. This CDR3 has 14 amino acids.